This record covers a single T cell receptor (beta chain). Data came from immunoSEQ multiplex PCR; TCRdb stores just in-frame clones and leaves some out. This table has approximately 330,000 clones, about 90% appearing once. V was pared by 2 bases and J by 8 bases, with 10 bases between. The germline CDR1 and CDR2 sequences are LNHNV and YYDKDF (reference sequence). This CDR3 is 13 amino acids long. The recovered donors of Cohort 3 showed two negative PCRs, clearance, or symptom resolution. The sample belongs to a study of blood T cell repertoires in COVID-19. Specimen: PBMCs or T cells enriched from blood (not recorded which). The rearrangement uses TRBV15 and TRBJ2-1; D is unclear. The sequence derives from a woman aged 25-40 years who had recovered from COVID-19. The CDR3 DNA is TGTGCCACCAGCAGAAATCCCGGGTATGAGCAGTTCTTC. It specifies CATSRNPGYEQFF. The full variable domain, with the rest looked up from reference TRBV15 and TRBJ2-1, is DAMVIQNPRYQVTQFGKPVTLSCSQTLNHNVMYWYQQKSSQAPKLLFHYYDKDFNNEADTPDNFQSRRPNTSFCFLDIRSPGLGDTAMYLCATSRNPGYEQFFGPGTRLTVL.